There are many counts of the clone carrying this T cell receptor beta chain. Its antigen is still unknown. In TCRdb, the 5' RACE reads were re-called with MiXCR into one record per CDR3 protein. This sample carries about 100,000 distinct CDR3 sequences, 4.4% of them seen once, and the ten largest clones take 21%. The data derive from a study of spatial heterogeneity in lung cancer. Study-wide findings and caveats: The study found that expanded intratumoral alpha and beta TCR counts tracked tumor mutation counts.

The CDR3 runs to 11 residues. Germline V gene lookup returns CDR1 MNHEY and CDR2 SVGEGT. V lost 6 bases and J lost 7, with 9 bases in between. As to time point: sample taken at primary tumor resection. The donors comprised around 72 untreated early-stage non-small cell lung cancer patients. The input material, whole RNA from tumor, nontumor lung or frozen PBMC, was sequenced unsorted. This specimen consisted of lung tumor tissue, obtained at surgery. The TCR comes from a male donor with early-stage non-small cell lung cancer. The chain combines TRBV6-2 or TRBV6-3 with TRBJ2-5; D uncertain. Written as DNA, the CDR3 is TGTGCCAGCAGGCTCGAAAGGACCCAGTACTTC. The encoded protein is CASRLERTQYF.